This T cell receptor beta chain is drawn from a study of cytomegalovirus exposure and HLA in healthy donors. The study's findings and limits: The authors later found most CMV-associated TCR beta chains appeared HLA-restricted.

The CDR3 spans 16 residues. Germline values: CDR1 LGHNA, CDR2 YNFKEQ. V dropped 0 bases and J dropped 3 bases, with 15 bases sitting between them. As regards this clone: Its target is not known.

PCR was performed using 60 Vbeta and 13 Jbeta primers. Profiling relied on immunoSEQ multiplex PCR, and the TCRdb table lists in-frame clones only, not all of them. The sample carries around 190,000 clones, about 69% recorded once. Sample: PBMCs. This receptor was identified in a man aged 25-45 years in good health and CMV-seropositive. V and J are TRBV4-2 and TRBJ2-7; no definite D call. The CDR3: CASSQEWSRLDYEQYF. The DNA for the CDR3 is TGTGCCAGCAGCCAAGAATGGTCGAGGTTGGACTACGAGCAGTACTTC.